The subject of this entry is one TCR beta chain. Its cognate antigen is unknown. All donors came from Russia, were Caucasian and healthy, and spanned ages roughly 6 to 95. Germline values: CDR1 MNHEY, CDR2 SVGEGT. V lost 10 bases and J lost 9, with 19 bases in between. The CDR3 contains 13 residues. The sample belongs to a study of blood T cells in healthy people across ages. Study observations and caveats: Fewer expanded clones and more diversity marked long-lived versus aged donors. In the absence of known donor CMV status, changes in expanded clonotypes were possibly confounded.

A second PCR, run for about 7 to 12 cycles, used a sample-barcoded 5' primer plus a J-beta primer mix. Every single cDNA molecule received a tag from a template-switch adaptor with 12 random nucleotides. TCRdb analysed the 5' RACE reads with MiXCR anew, one entry per CDR3 protein. The data contain approximately 880,000 distinct CDR3 sequences, about 48% of them singletons. The specimen sequenced was blood. The TCR sequence derives from a man aged 30 to 39 in good health. The rearrangement joins TRBV6-2 or TRBV6-3 to TRBJ2-1; D possibly corresponds to TRBD2 (6 bases). The CDR3 DNA follows: TGTGCCACGCGGGGTTGGCAGGGCGCTGAGCAGTTCTTC. Protein: CATRGWQGAEQFF.